Following are 30 T cell receptor beta chains from one sample sequenced in a study of cytomegalovirus exposure and HLA in healthy donors. Researchers ran the PCR with 60 Vbeta and 13 Jbeta primers. Using immunoSEQ multiplex PCR, the repertoire was profiled, and TCRdb retains in-frame clones only, with some absent. The sample has over 130,000 clones, around 90% seen once. The sample was PBMCs. The receptors derive from a woman aged 40 to 50 in good health and CMV-seronegative.

This clone was seen just once. The rearrangement links TRBV23-1 to TRBJ2-7, with 9 positions matching TRBD2. TRBV23-1 is marked as an open reading frame, function uncertain. The CDR3 totals 15 residues. The junction had 9 bases not matched to a gene; V was cut back by 7 bases and J by 2 bases. CDR3 DNA: TGCGCCAGCATCCATAGCGGGAGTTGTACCTACGAGCAGTACTTC. Translated: CASIHSGSCTYEQYF.

The gene calls are TRBV7-8 and TRBJ2-1; tentatively, D is TRBD2 (5 bases). CDR3 length: 14 residues. Per the germline V gene, CDR1 is SGHVS and CDR2 is FQNEAQ. Trimming pared 1 base from V and 8 bases from J, leaving 12 bases between. The CDR3 bases are TGTGCCAGCAGCTTAGTCGGCGAGGGCGATGAGCAGTTCTTC. Translating gives CASSLVGEGDEQFF.

The chain employs TRBV4-2 and TRBJ2-2; no clear D gene. V was pared by 0 bases and J by 6 bases, with 11 bases between. This CDR3 region has 15 residues. Germline V CDR1 and CDR2: LGHNA, YNFKEQ. CDR3 DNA: TGTGCCAGCAGCCAAGACGCGGTCCGGGCCGGGGAGCTGTTTTTT. It translates to CASSQDAVRAGELFF.

This clone appeared a single time. This chain uses TRBV27 with TRBJ1-2; a weak D match, TRBD1 (6 bases). In germline, CDR1 is MNHEY, CDR2 SMNVEV (reference sequence). The CDR3 extends over 13 amino acids. V gave up 3 bases and J gave up 7 bases, with 12 bases separating them. CDR3 protein: CASSFNREGGYTF. For the CDR3, the DNA is TGTGCCAGCAGTTTCAACAGGGAGGGTGGCTACACCTTC.

This clone was seen once. The chain recombines TRBV28 with TRBJ1-1; D might be TRBD1 (6 bases). V gave up 5 bases and J gave up 6 bases, with 22 bases separating them. Per germline, CDR1 MDHEN and CDR2 SYDVKM. The CDR3 consists of 16 residues. The CDR3 DNA reads TGTGCCAGCAGTCCTCCTGATCTATTAGGGGGGGCTGAAGCTTTCTTT. Translation gives CASSPPDLLGGAEAFF.

The CDR3 here is CASSQVLAGGQPQHF. CDR3 nucleotides: TGTGCCAGCAGCCAAGTTTTGGCAGGGGGCCAGCCCCAGCATTTT. J is TRBJ1-5 and V is TRBV4-2, with 8 bases identical to TRBD1. The CDR3 loop spans 15 amino acids. Per the germline V gene, CDR1 is LGHNA and CDR2 is YNFKEQ. Losses at the gene ends were 1 base for V and 7 bases for J; bases not matched to a gene: 6.

V is TRBV20-1 and J is TRBJ2-5, with a tentative D call TRBD1 (5 bases). The end of the DNA fits TRBJ2-7 better, so the J call may be wrong. The CDR3 sequence is 11 residues long. Germline CDR1 and CDR2: DFQATT and SNEGSKA (reference sequence). The CDR3 reads CSPAGNYEQYF. The CDR3 DNA follows: TGCAGTCCAGCAGGGAACTACGAGCAGTACTTC.

The chain links TRBV5-1 to TRBJ1-1; 8 nucleotides line up with TRBD1. The CDR3 length is 15 residues. Germline lookup yields CDR1 SGHRS and CDR2 YFSETQ. J lost 3 bases, V lost 4 bases, and 8 bases had no gene match. The CDR3 is CASSPPTGVDTEAFF. The CDR3, as DNA: TGCGCCAGCAGCCCACCGACAGGGGTGGACACTGAAGCTTTCTTT.

This clone was detected a few times. The J gene is TRBJ2-7, the V gene TRBV19; D possibly corresponds to TRBD2 (5 bases). The CDR3 consists of 13 residues. V dropped 6 bases and J dropped 0 bases, with 9 bases sitting between them. The germline V gene has CDR1 LNHDA and CDR2 SQIVND (reference sequence). CDR3 in DNA: TGTGCCAGTAGGGACTGGGACTCCTACGAGCAGTACTTC. Translation: CASRDWDSYEQYF.

The rearrangement links TRBV28 to TRBJ1-1; TRBD1 agrees at 8 bases. CDR3 length equals 15 residues. The J segment lost 6 bases and the V segment lost 4 bases, leaving 10 bases of the junction unmatched. Germline CDR1 is MDHEN and CDR2 is SYDVKM. DNA for the CDR3: TGTGCCAGCAGTTCCCCGGGACAGGCTCAGGCTGAAGCTTTCTTT. Amino acids: CASSSPGQAQAEAFF.

This sequence joins TRBV29-1 and TRBJ2-1, with D possibly matching TRBD1 (5 bases). Germline loops: CDR1 SQVTM, CDR2 ANQGSEA. V dropped 6 bases and J dropped 5 bases, with 5 bases sitting between them. The CDR3 extends over 10 amino acids. The CDR3 bases are TGCAGCGTGGGGCACAATGAGCAGTTCTTC. Amino acids: CSVGHNEQFF.

This clone is a singleton in its sample. This sequence joins TRBV7-2 and TRBJ2-1; 10 bases match TRBD2. CDR3 length: 16 residues. Trimming cost V 2 bases and J 8 bases; bases outside gene matches: 9. The germline CDR1 and CDR2 sequences are SGHTA and FQGNSA. As DNA, the CDR3 is TGTGCCAGCAGCTTATTTCTAGCGGGAGTTAAGGATGAGCAGTTCTTC. Translation: CASSLFLAGVKDEQFF.

The rearrangement joins TRBV27 to TRBJ1-2; D gene unclear. Trimming removed 2 bases from V and 1 base from J, with 8 bases in between. The CDR3 runs 14 residues. CDR1 is MNHEY and CDR2 is SMNVEV in the germline V gene (reference sequence). The CDR3 DNA reads as TGTGCCAGCAGTTTACAGGCTTTTAACTATGGCTACACCTTC. It specifies CASSLQAFNYGYTF.

The rearrangement uses TRBV6-5 and TRBJ1-3; TRBD1 is a possible D gene (6 bases). The CDR3 covers 14 residues. Germline CDR1 and CDR2: MNHEY and SVGAGI. Trimming took off 7 bases at V and 2 bases at J, with 12 bases between the two ends. The CDR3 sequence is CASKTGSTGNTIYF. The CDR3 DNA follows: TGTGCCAGCAAAACAGGGTCCACTGGAAACACCATATATTTT.

The chain is built from TRBV11-1 and TRBJ2-5; 9 bases align to TRBD2. The germline V gene encodes CDR1 SGHAT and CDR2 FQDESV (reference sequence). The CDR3 has 16 amino acids. V shed 3 bases, J shed 1 base, and the junction held 6 bases outside the gene matches. This chain's CDR3 is CASSLGTSGPQETQYF. Written as DNA, the CDR3 is TGTGCCAGCAGCTTGGGAACTAGCGGGCCCCAAGAGACCCAGTACTTC.

The chain uses TRBV2 and TRBJ2-7; 7 nucleotides align to TRBD2. Unmatched junction bases numbered 10, after V lost 8 bases and J lost 0 bases. In germline, CDR1 is SNHLY, CDR2 FYNNEI. This CDR3 comprises 15 residues. CDR3 nucleotides: TGTGCCAGCGAGCGGCAGAGCGGGGACTCCTACGAGCAGTACTTC. It yields the protein CASERQSGDSYEQYF.

Points on this clone: One end of the junction fails to match germline, which may point to a read error. This sequence joins TRBV7-9 and TRBJ2-7; 9 bases map to TRBD1. The CDR3 runs to 14 residues. Germline V gene lookup returns CDR1 SEHNR and CDR2 FQNEAQ (reference sequence). CDR3 loop: CSSSSGTGIYEQYF. In DNA, the CDR3 is TGTTCCAGCAGCTCCGGGACAGGGATCTACGAGCAGTACTTC.

The chain couples TRBV7-2 to TRBJ2-5; 7 bases align to TRBD1. Germline V gene data show CDR1 as SGHTA and CDR2 as FQGNSA. V trimming: 5 bases; J trimming: 5 bases; junction bases outside the gene matches: 11. This CDR3 comprises 15 residues. The CDR3 region is CASSPRQGSRETQYF. The CDR3 bases are TGTGCCAGCAGCCCTAGACAGGGTTCCAGGGAGACCCAGTACTTC.

This clone was counted only a few times. The chain links TRBV5-1 to TRBJ2-3, with 7 bases identical to TRBD2. After removal of 2 bases from V and 4 bases from J, the junction contained 7 bases not matched to a gene. The germline V gene has CDR1 SGHRS and CDR2 YFSETQ. The CDR3 sequence is 15 residues long. The CDR3 region has the DNA TGCGCCAGCAGCTTAAACGGACTAGAGGCAGATACGCAGTATTTT. This encodes CASSLNGLEADTQYF.

The chain combines TRBV6-4 with TRBJ2-2; a weak D match, TRBD2 (5 bases). Trimming stripped 8 bases from V and 7 bases from J, with 17 bases between. Germline V lookup: CDR1 MRHNA, CDR2 SNTAGT. The CDR3 loop spans 14 amino acids. CDR3 sequence reads: CASSISAEDGELFF. In DNA, the CDR3 is TGTGCCAGCTCGATATCGGCGGAGGACGGGGAGCTGTTTTTT.

This clone was seen more than once but under ten times. The V gene is TRBV2, the J gene TRBJ2-6; D unclear. Germline V CDR1 and CDR2: SNHLY, FYNNEI. The CDR3 runs to 12 residues. Trimming shortened V by 3 bases and J by 10 bases, and 7 bases separated the two germline ends. This chain's CDR3 is CASSDGQNVLTF. The CDR3 DNA follows: TGTGCCAGCAGTGATGGGCAGAACGTCCTGACTTTC.

The chain employs TRBV4-3 and TRBJ1-1; TRBD1 matches 8 bases. The V and J ends lost 0 bases and 0 bases, in that order; junction bases with no gene match: 9. The CDR3 runs to 18 residues. CDR1 and CDR2 (germline): LGHNA, YSLEER. The CDR3 DNA is TGCGCCAGCAGCCAAGAGACAGGGGCCGTTGACATGAACACTGAAGCTTTCTTT. It translates to CASSQETGAVDMNTEAFF.

On this clone: The junction differs from germline at one of its ends, possibly a read error. The J gene is TRBJ1-1, the V gene TRBV7-9; no definite D call. The CDR3 spans 14 residues. Germline V lookup: CDR1 SEHNR, CDR2 FQNEAQ (reference sequence). The CDR3 is CSSSLGSGRTEAFF. The CDR3 DNA follows: TGTTCCAGCAGCTTAGGATCTGGGCGCACTGAAGCTTTCTTT.

The rearrangement joins TRBV30 to TRBJ2-3; 15 bases fit TRBD2. In germline, CDR1 is GTSNPN, CDR2 SVGIG (reference sequence). V trimming: 7 bases; J trimming: 5 bases; junction bases outside the gene matches: 13. The CDR3 extends over 17 amino acids. The CDR3 region has the DNA TGTGCCTCAACCGGGACTAGCGGGAGGTCAGGGGGAGATACGCAGTATTTT. It is translated as CASTGTSGRSGGDTQYF.

CDR3 in amino acids: CASSVDIMGGLNTEAFF. DNA of the CDR3: TGTGCCAGCAGCGTAGATATAATGGGAGGGTTGAACACTGAAGCTTTCTTT. This chain joins TRBV9 and TRBJ1-1; D is unclear. Germline V CDR1 and CDR2: SGDLS, YYNGEE. The CDR3 contains 17 residues. V was shortened by 0 bases and J by 0 bases, with 15 bases between the two germline ends.

The rearrangement joins TRBV28 to TRBJ2-5, with D possibly TRBD2 on 7 matching bases. The CDR3 sequence is 14 residues long. V lost 3 bases, J lost 5 bases, and 13 bases lay in between. Germline V lookup: CDR1 MDHEN, CDR2 SYDVKM. This chain's CDR3 is CASSFSGGRETQYF. CDR3 DNA: TGTGCCAGCAGTTTTTCGGGGGGCCGGGAGACCCAGTACTTC.

V usage is TRBV27 and J usage is TRBJ1-5; the D gene is possibly TRBD1 (5 bases). The CDR3 runs 15 residues. Germline V gene sequence: CDR1 MNHEY, CDR2 SMNVEV (reference sequence). V was clipped by 2 bases and J by 3 bases, with 11 bases between them. CDR3 sequence (DNA): TGTGCCAGCAGTTTAATGGGCAGGGTCAATCAGCCCCAGCATTTT. It is translated as CASSLMGRVNQPQHF.

With regard to this clone: The junction and the germline gene differ at one end; a read error may be behind it. The rearrangement joins TRBV7-9 to TRBJ1-1; 7 nucleotides align to TRBD1. The CDR3 contains 15 residues. In germline, CDR1 is SEHNR, CDR2 FQNEAQ (reference sequence). CDR3 nucleotide sequence: TGTTCCAGCAGCTCAGGAAGGACAGGGAACACTGAAGCTTTCTTT. It specifies CSSSSGRTGNTEAFF. The whole variable domain, remainder taken from reference TRBV7-9 and TRBJ1-1, is DTGVSQNPRHKITKRGQNVTFRCDPISEHNRLYWYRQTLGQGPEFLTYFQNEAQLEKSRLLSDRFSAERPKGSFSTLEIQRTEQGDSAMYLCSSSSGRTGNTEAFFGQGTRLTVV.

The rearrangement joins TRBV7-9 to TRBJ2-7; a weak D match, TRBD1 (6 bases). The CDR3 has 15 amino acids. Per the germline V gene, CDR1 is SEHNR and CDR2 is FQNEAQ (reference sequence). V was pared by 1 base and J by 2 bases, with 12 bases between. CDR3 residues: CASSLGTVITYEQYF. The CDR3 nucleotides read TGTGCCAGCAGCTTAGGGACAGTCATTACCTACGAGCAGTACTTC.

The chain is built from TRBV9 and TRBJ2-7, with D possibly matching TRBD1 (6 bases). Germline loops: CDR1 SGDLS, CDR2 YYNGEE. The CDR3 covers 14 residues. Between the trimmed V and J ends, which lost 0 bases and 3 bases, there was a span of 10 bases. Written as DNA, the CDR3 is TGTGCCAGCAGCGTAGGGGACACCAACTACGAGCAGTACTTC. Protein sequence: CASSVGDTNYEQYF.